The 10 T cell receptor beta chains below all came from one sample that was sequenced in a study of cytomegalovirus exposure and HLA in healthy donors. PCR was performed using 60 Vbeta and 13 Jbeta primers. Generated by immunoSEQ multiplex PCR, the TCRdb table keeps only in-frame clones and is missing some. The sample comprises around 200,000 clones, almost 85% of which are singletons, and approximately 2.4% rests with the top ten. Sequences were obtained from PBMCs. These receptors were collected from a woman aged 45-65 years in good health and CMV-seronegative.

This sequence joins TRBV2 and TRBJ2-1, with 8 bases matching TRBD2. Trimming cost V 2 bases and J 2 bases; bases outside gene matches: 2. The CDR3 spans 15 residues. CDR1 and CDR2 from the germline V gene are SNHLY and FYNNEI. CDR3 region: CASSEKAGAYNEQFF. CDR3 in DNA: TGTGCCAGCAGTGAAAAAGCGGGAGCCTACAATGAGCAGTTCTTC.

The chain links TRBV5-1 to TRBJ1-2; no definite D call. The CDR3 consists of 11 residues. Trimming stripped 0 bases from V and 7 bases from J, with 4 bases between. Looked up from germline, CDR1 is SGHRS and CDR2 is YFSETQ. This CDR3 is CASSLAGGYTF. In DNA form, the CDR3 reads TGCGCCAGCAGCTTGGCAGGTGGCTACACCTTC. Full variable domain (missing parts from reference TRBV5-1 and TRBJ1-2): KAGVTQTPRYLIKTRGQQVTLSCSPISGHRSVSWYQQTPGQGLQFLFEYFSETQRNKGNFPGRFSGRQFSNSRSEMNVSTLELGDSALYLCASSLAGGYTFGSGTRLTVV.

The J gene is TRBJ2-1, the V gene TRBV6-5; 11 bases align to TRBD2. Germline V gives CDR1 MNHEY, CDR2 SVGAGI. The J segment lost 6 bases and the V segment lost 2 bases, leaving 6 bases of the junction unmatched. The CDR3 sequence is 16 residues long. This chain's CDR3 is CASSYIAGGPVNEQFF. The CDR3 region has the DNA TGTGCCAGCAGTTACATAGCGGGAGGGCCGGTCAATGAGCAGTTCTTC.

The chain uses TRBV5-1 and TRBJ1-1, with D unclear. The length of the CDR3 is 14 residues. Germline assignment: CDR1 SGHRS and CDR2 YFSETQ. V shed 3 bases and J shed 5 bases, with 14 bases lying between them. CDR3 DNA sequence: TGCGCCAGCAGCTGGGGTCCCTCGGGGACTGAAGCTTTCTTT. This codes for CASSWGPSGTEAFF.

The chain has TRBV6-5 and TRBJ2-1; 11 bases align to TRBD2. There are 15 residues in the CDR3. Looked up from germline, CDR1 is MNHEY and CDR2 is SVGAGI. Trimming at V came to 4 bases and at J to 8 bases, leaving 7 bases not matched to a gene. The CDR3 DNA is TGTGCCAGCAGTTTAACTAGCGGGAGTAGGTATGAGCAGTTCTTC. Its protein product is CASSLTSGSRYEQFF.

The CDR3 is CASSQTSLSSYEQYF. CDR3 bases: TGCGCCAGCAGCCAAACTAGCCTCAGCTCCTACGAGCAGTACTTC. The chain uses TRBV4-1 and TRBJ2-7, with D perhaps TRBD2 (6 bases). Trimming stripped 2 bases from V and 0 bases from J, with 11 bases between. CDR1 and CDR2 from the germline V gene are MGHRA and YSYEKL. The CDR3 covers 15 residues.

The gene calls are TRBV2 and TRBJ1-5; no firm D call. Looked up from germline, CDR1 is SNHLY and CDR2 is FYNNEI. The V end lost 2 bases, the J end lost 0 bases, and 8 bases lay between the germline ends. The CDR3 spans 15 residues. DNA for the CDR3: TGTGCCAGCAGTGAACATCAAAATAGCAATCAGCCCCAGCATTTT. The encoded protein is CASSEHQNSNQPQHF.

The chain joins TRBV10-2 to TRBJ2-1; the D gene is possibly TRBD2 (6 bases). Germline values: CDR1 WSHSY, CDR2 SAAADI. The ends were cut back, 6 bases at V and 0 bases at J, with 12 bases in the middle. The CDR3 length is 15 residues. For the CDR3, the DNA is TGCGCCAGCAGGGAGGAGCGGGCCTCCTACAATGAGCAGTTCTTC. Its translation: CASREERASYNEQFF.

The chain joins TRBV4-3 to TRBJ1-4, with 9 bases identical to TRBD1. Germline V CDR1 and CDR2: LGHNA, YSLEER. The CDR3 extends over 17 amino acids. J lost 8 bases, V lost 0 bases, and 10 bases had no gene match. The CDR3 is CASSQDLDRDREEKLFF. The CDR3 DNA reads TGCGCCAGCAGCCAAGACTTAGACCGGGACAGGGAAGAAAAACTGTTTTTT.

The rearrangement links TRBV5-1 to TRBJ2-3; D not certain. In germline, CDR1 is SGHRS, CDR2 YFSETQ. Trimming took 4 bases from V and 4 from J, leaving 22 bases between them. This CDR3 region has 17 residues. CDR3 loop: CASSPTVAFLVSDTQYF. The DNA of the CDR3 is TGCGCCAGCAGCCCAACAGTCGCCTTCTTGGTATCAGATACGCAGTATTTT.